Shown below are 18 T cell receptor beta chains from a single sample sequenced in a study of blood T cell repertoires in COVID-19. TCRdb's copy holds only in-frame clones and misses some; the assay was immunoSEQ multiplex PCR. There are about 110,000 clones in the sample; 70% to 90% occur only once, and 2% to 2.5% lies in the top ten. Sequenced material: peripheral blood. The receptor set was obtained from a human donor in a cohort sampled during active COVID-19.

This chain joins TRBV30 and TRBJ2-1; D may be TRBD1 (5 bases). Germline lookup yields CDR1 GTSNPN and CDR2 SVGIG (reference sequence). This CDR3 is 14 amino acids long. V lost 4 bases, J lost 5 bases, and 15 bases lay in between. Here the CDR3 reads CAWIKGNPHNEQFF. The CDR3 DNA reads TGTGCCTGGATAAAGGGGAACCCCCACAATGAGCAGTTCTTC.

This clone appeared once. The rearrangement links TRBV5-1 to TRBJ2-3; TRBD1 matches 7 bases. The CDR3 spans 15 residues. With V trimmed by 3 bases and J by 0 bases, 4 bases remained unmatched. Per the germline V gene, CDR1 is SGHRS and CDR2 is YFSETQ. CDR3 region: CASSSLTGSTDTQYF. The CDR3, as DNA: TGCGCCAGCAGCTCCCTGACAGGGAGCACAGATACGCAGTATTTT.

This chain links TRBV5-1 with TRBJ2-3; no definite D call. Germline CDR1 SGHRS, CDR2 YFSETQ. The V gene lost 4 bases and the J gene lost 0 bases, with 12 bases spanning the gap. The CDR3 extends over 15 amino acids. The CDR3 region has the DNA TGCGCCAGCAGCGCGAATAGCTTAAGCACAGATACGCAGTATTTT. This codes for CASSANSLSTDTQYF.

The V gene is TRBV6-5, the J gene TRBJ2-6, with D perhaps TRBD1 (6 bases). Germline assignment: CDR1 MNHEY and CDR2 SVGAGI. Trimming took off 4 bases at V and 2 bases at J, with 12 bases between the two ends. The CDR3 totals 16 residues. CDR3 sequence: CASSSPRGPGANVLTF. The CDR3 nucleotides are TGTGCCAGCAGTTCCCCCAGGGGCCCTGGGGCCAACGTCCTGACTTTC.

The gene calls are TRBV5-1 and TRBJ1-6, with D hard to call. The V gene's germline CDR1 is SGHRS and CDR2 YFSETQ. V lost 4 bases, J lost 9 bases, and 11 bases lay in between. The CDR3 loop spans 13 amino acids. The CDR3: CASSEDTSSPLHF. The CDR3 nucleotides read TGCGCCAGCAGCGAAGATACAAGTTCACCCCTCCACTTT.

The genes are TRBV3-1 (or the pseudogene TRBV3-2) and TRBJ2-2; TRBD2 agrees at 9 bases. Trimming took 0 bases from V and 4 from J; bases not matched to a gene: 6. The CDR3 is made up of 17 amino acids. Germline lookup yields CDR1 LGHDT and CDR2 YNNKEL (reference sequence). As DNA, the CDR3 is TGTGCCAGCAGCCAAGAGGGGAGACTAGCGGTCACCGGGGAGCTGTTTTTT. Protein sequence: CASSQEGRLAVTGELFF.

The chain is built from TRBV18 and TRBJ1-2, with TRBD1 matching 12 bases. The CDR3 runs to 19 residues. The trim removed 2 bases at V and 4 bases at J, leaving 14 bases unmatched. CDR1 is KGHSH, CDR2 LQKENI, per germline. CDR3 DNA sequence: TGTGCCAGCTCACCAGGGAAATTCGGGACAGGGGGCAGAGGCTATGGCTACACCTTC. The encoded protein is CASSPGKFGTGGRGYGYTF.

The chain combines TRBV10-3 with TRBJ2-2; no definite D call. Per germline, CDR1 ENHRY and CDR2 SYGVKD. There are 12 residues in the CDR3. V shed 6 bases and J shed 9 bases, with 11 bases lying between them. In nucleotides, the CDR3 is TGTGCCATCAGCTCGGGTGCCCGGGAGCTGTTTTTT. Its translation: CAISSGARELFF.

This chain uses TRBV4-3 with TRBJ1-5; perhaps TRBD1 as D (6 bases). V dropped 0 bases and J dropped 7 bases, with 13 bases sitting between them. The CDR3 runs 15 residues. CDR1 and CDR2 (germline): LGHNA, YSLEER. The CDR3 DNA follows: TGCGCCAGCAGCCAAGAATGGACAGTAGGGCAGCCCCAGCATTTT. Protein product: CASSQEWTVGQPQHF.

The J gene is TRBJ1-2, the V gene TRBV5-1; maybe TRBD1 (5 bases). Trimming took 1 base from V and 6 from J, leaving 22 bases between them. CDR1 is SGHRS and CDR2 is YFSETQ in the germline V gene. The CDR3 extends over 17 amino acids. CDR3 amino acids: CASSLLGLRSIGHGYTF. CDR3 nucleotides: TGCGCCAGCAGCTTGTTGGGACTCCGGAGCATAGGACATGGCTACACCTTC.

The gene calls are TRBV7-9 and TRBJ1-4, with D perhaps TRBD1 (5 bases). Trimming cost V 4 bases and J 8 bases, with 14 bases left between them. The CDR3 totals 14 residues. Germline-derived CDR1 and CDR2 are SEHNR and FQNEAQ (reference sequence). CDR3 sequence: CASSSGLWGEKLFF. In DNA, the CDR3 is TGTGCCAGCAGCTCGGGACTCTGGGGGGAAAAACTGTTTTTT.

This clone was picked up a small number of times. This chain connects TRBV27 to TRBJ1-5, with D tentatively TRBD1 (5 bases). The germline V gene encodes CDR1 MNHEY and CDR2 SMNVEV (reference sequence). V was shortened by 5 bases and J by 2 bases, with 10 bases between the two germline ends. CDR3 length: 14 amino acids. The CDR3 reads CASSVIGGNQPQHF. CDR3 sequence (DNA): TGTGCCAGCAGTGTAATAGGGGGCAATCAGCCCCAGCATTTT.

The rearrangement joins TRBV19 to TRBJ2-7; weak D call: TRBD1 (6 bases). The CDR3 sequence is 15 residues long. CDR1 and CDR2 (germline): LNHDA, SQIVND (reference sequence). Trimming left V 1 base short and J 3 bases short, with 13 bases between. As DNA, the CDR3 is TGTGCCAGTAGTATAGCAGGGGCCGGAAACTACGAGCAGTACTTC. This sequence encodes CASSIAGAGNYEQYF.

The chain uses TRBV10-2 and TRBJ1-3; D might be TRBD1 (6 bases). The V gene lost 6 bases and the J gene lost 0 bases, with 9 bases spanning the gap. Per the germline V gene, CDR1 is WSHSY and CDR2 is SAAADI. This CDR3 is built from 14 residues. The CDR3 sequence is CASRSGDSGNTIYF. Here the CDR3 DNA reads TGCGCCAGCAGGTCAGGGGACTCTGGAAACACCATATATTTT.

J is TRBJ1-5 and V is TRBV28; 8 nucleotides align to TRBD1. Per germline, CDR1 MDHEN and CDR2 SYDVKM. The ends lost 6 bases at V and 2 bases at J; junction bases unmatched: 9. The CDR3 is made up of 16 amino acids. CDR3 DNA sequence: TGTGCCAGCAGCCGCGAGCCGGGACAGGGCAATCAGCCCCAGCATTTT. Protein product: CASSREPGQGNQPQHF.

V is TRBV4-1 and J is TRBJ2-1, with 9 bases fitting TRBD2. Germline V gene lookup returns CDR1 MGHRA and CDR2 YSYEKL. The CDR3 runs to 16 residues. Losses at the gene ends were 1 base for V and 1 base for J; bases not matched to a gene: 2. CDR3 DNA sequence: TGCGCCAGCAGCCAAGGCGGGAGGGGATCCTACAATGAGCAGTTCTTC. Encoded protein: CASSQGGRGSYNEQFF.

The V gene is TRBV4-2, the J gene TRBJ2-3; D unresolved. The V gene lost 3 bases and the J gene lost 7 bases, with 5 bases spanning the gap. This CDR3 spans 11 amino acids. The germline V gene encodes CDR1 LGHNA and CDR2 YNFKEQ. The CDR3: CASSHFNTQYF. The CDR3 nucleotides read TGTGCCAGCAGCCATTTCAATACGCAGTATTTT.

The rearrangement joins TRBV7-2 to TRBJ1-2, with 10 bases matching TRBD1. Germline V gene lookup returns CDR1 SGHTA and CDR2 FQGNSA. V gave up 4 bases and J gave up 6 bases; unmatched junction bases: 5. This CDR3 contains 14 residues. The CDR3 DNA reads as TGTGCCAGCAGCTCCGACAGGGGGCGGGATGGCTACACCTTC. Translated: CASSSDRGRDGYTF. Looking up the rest from reference TRBV7-2 and TRBJ1-2 gives the full variable domain: GAGVSQSPSNKVTEKGKDVELRCDPISGHTALYWYRQSLGQGLEFLIYFQGNSAPDKSGLPSDRFSAERTGGSVSTLTIQRTQQEDSAVYLCASSSDRGRDGYTFGSGTRLTVV.